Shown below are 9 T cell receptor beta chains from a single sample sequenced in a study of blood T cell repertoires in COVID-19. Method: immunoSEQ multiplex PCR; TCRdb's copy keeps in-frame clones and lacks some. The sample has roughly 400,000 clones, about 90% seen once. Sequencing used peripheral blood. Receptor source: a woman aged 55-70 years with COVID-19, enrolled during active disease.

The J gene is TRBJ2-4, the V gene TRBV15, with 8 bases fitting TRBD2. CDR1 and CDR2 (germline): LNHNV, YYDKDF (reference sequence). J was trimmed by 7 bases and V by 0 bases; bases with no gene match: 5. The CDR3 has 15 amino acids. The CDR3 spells CATSREPGGANIQYF. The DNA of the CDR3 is TGTGCCACCAGCAGAGAGCCCGGGGGGGCCAACATTCAGTACTTC.

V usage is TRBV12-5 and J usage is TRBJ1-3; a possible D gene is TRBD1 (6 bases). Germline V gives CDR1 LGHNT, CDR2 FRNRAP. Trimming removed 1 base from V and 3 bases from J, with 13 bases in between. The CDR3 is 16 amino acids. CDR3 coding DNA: TGTGCTAGTGGTTTGGGACAAACAGGGCTTGGAAACACCATATATTTT. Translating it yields CASGLGQTGLGNTIYF.

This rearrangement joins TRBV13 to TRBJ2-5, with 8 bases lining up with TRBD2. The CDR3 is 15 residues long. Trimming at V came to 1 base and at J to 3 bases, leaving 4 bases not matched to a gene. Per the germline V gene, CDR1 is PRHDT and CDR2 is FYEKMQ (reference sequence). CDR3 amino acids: CASSLEGTSKETQYF. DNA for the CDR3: TGTGCCAGCAGCTTAGAGGGGACTAGTAAAGAGACCCAGTACTTC.

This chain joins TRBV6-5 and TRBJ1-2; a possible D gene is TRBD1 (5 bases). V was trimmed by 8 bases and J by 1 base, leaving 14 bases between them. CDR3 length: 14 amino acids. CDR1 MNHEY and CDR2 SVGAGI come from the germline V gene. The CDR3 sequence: CASRWQGVNYGYTF. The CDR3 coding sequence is TGTGCCAGCCGATGGCAGGGTGTTAACTATGGCTACACCTTC.

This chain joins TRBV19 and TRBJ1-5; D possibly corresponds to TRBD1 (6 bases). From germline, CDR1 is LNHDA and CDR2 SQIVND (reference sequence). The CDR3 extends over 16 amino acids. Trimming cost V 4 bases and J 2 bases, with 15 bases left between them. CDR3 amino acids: CASSTSRTVGNQPQHF. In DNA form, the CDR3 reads TGTGCCAGTAGTACGTCCCGGACAGTCGGCAATCAGCCCCAGCATTTT.

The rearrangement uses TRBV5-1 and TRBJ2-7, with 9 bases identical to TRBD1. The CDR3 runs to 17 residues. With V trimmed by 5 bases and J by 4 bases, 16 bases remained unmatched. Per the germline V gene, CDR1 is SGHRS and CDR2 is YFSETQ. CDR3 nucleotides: TGCGCCAGCAGTTACAATCCTCCGGGACAGGGTTCTTACGAGCAGTACTTC. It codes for CASSYNPPGQGSYEQYF.

The CDR3 region is CASSFVGTPGEQYF. DNA of the CDR3: TGTGCCAGCAGTTTTGTGGGAACACCGGGGGAGCAGTACTTC. J is TRBJ2-7 and V is TRBV6-5; D perhaps matches TRBD2 (5 bases). This CDR3 region has 14 residues. V lost 4 bases and J lost 7, with 17 bases in between. The germline V gene has CDR1 MNHEY and CDR2 SVGAGI.

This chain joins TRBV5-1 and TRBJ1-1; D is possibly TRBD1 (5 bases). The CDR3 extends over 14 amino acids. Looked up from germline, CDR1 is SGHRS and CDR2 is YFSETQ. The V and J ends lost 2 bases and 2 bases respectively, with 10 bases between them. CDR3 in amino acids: CASSLQVSNTEAFF. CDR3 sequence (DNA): TGCGCCAGCAGCTTACAGGTCTCAAACACTGAAGCTTTCTTT.

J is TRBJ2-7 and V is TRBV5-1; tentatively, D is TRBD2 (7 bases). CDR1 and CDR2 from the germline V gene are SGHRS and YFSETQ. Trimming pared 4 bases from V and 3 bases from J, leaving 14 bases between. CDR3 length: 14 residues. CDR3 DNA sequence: TGCGCCAGCAGCCCGGGGGGCGGCAGCTACGAGCAGTACTTC. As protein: CASSPGGGSYEQYF.